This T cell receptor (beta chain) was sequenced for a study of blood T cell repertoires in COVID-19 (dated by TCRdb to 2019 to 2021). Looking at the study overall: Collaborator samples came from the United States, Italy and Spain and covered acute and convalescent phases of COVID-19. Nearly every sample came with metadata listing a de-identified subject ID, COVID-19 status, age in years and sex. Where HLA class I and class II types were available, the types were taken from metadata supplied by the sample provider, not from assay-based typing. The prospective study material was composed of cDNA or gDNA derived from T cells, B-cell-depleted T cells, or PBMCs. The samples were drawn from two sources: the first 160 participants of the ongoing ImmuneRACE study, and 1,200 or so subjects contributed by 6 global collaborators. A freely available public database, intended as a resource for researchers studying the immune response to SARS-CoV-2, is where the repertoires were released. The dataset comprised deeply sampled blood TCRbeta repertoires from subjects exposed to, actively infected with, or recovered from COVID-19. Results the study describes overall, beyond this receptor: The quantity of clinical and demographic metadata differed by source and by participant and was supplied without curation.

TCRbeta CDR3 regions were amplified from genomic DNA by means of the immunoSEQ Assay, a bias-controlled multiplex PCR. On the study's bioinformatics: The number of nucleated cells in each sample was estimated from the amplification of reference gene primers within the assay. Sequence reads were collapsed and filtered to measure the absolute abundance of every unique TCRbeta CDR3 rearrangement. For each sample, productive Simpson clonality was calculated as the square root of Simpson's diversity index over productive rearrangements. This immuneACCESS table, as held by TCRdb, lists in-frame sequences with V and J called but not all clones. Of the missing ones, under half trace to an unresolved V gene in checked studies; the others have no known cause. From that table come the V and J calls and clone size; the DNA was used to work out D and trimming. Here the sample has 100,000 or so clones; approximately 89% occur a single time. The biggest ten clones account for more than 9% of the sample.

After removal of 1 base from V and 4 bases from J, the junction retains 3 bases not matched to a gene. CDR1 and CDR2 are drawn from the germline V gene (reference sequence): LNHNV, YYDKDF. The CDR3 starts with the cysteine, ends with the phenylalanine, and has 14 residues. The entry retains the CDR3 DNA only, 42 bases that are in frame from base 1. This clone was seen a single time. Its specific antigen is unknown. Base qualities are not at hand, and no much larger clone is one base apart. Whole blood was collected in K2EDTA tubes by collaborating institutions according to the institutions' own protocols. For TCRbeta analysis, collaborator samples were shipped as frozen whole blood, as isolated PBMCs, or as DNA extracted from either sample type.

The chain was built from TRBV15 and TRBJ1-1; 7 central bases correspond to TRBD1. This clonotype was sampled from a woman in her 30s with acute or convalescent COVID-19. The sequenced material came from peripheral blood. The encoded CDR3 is CATSRASGGTEAFF. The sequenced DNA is TGTGCCACCAGCAGAGCGTCAGGGGGCACTGAAGCTTTCTTT.